This TCR beta chain was captured by sequencing in a study of blood T cell repertoires in COVID-19. About the research overall: Material from acute and convalescent COVID-19 was sourced from the United States, Italy and Spain.

In assigning cohorts, the study relied on participant-reported clinical history. Recovered status applied to Cohort 3 donors who had two consecutive negative PCRs. It also applied to those with clearance or with symptom resolution. J gave up 4 bases and V 6 bases, and 11 bases lay outside the gene matches. The CDR3 covers 16 residues. Germline-derived CDR1 and CDR2 are ENHRY and SYGVKD. Methods used by the authors: Reference gene primer amplification gave nucleated cell count estimates. The assay was immunoSEQ multiplex PCR, and TCRdb's table has in-frame clones only and misses some. That table supplies the V and J calls and clone size; D and trimming were determined from the DNA. The sample has about 180,000 clones, about 84% seen once.

V gene TRBV10-3 combines with J gene TRBJ2-5, with TRBD2 matching over 10 bases. The sequenced sample was PBMCs or T cells enriched from blood (not recorded which). This TCR derives from a woman aged 25 to 39 who had recovered from COVID-19. The CDR3 sequence: CAIRSSGRGGSETQYF. The CDR3 DNA sequence: TGTGCCATCAGAAGCAGCGGGAGGGGAGGGTCAGAGACCCAGTACTTC.